This TCR beta chain is from a study of beta chain features in type 1 diabetes. On the study more broadly: Age, gender and cell yields were similar between patients and healthy donors. Cells sorted and examined across all samples totaled around 110,000,000. General study points: Patients showed naive, central memory and Treg TCRB repertoires that appeared more similar than those of healthy donors.

To note about this clone: Its target is not known.

V trimming: 2 bases; J trimming: 6 bases; junction bases outside the gene matches: 3. CDR1 and CDR2 (germline): MNHNS, SASEGT. The CDR3 spans 14 residues. Investigators reverse transcribed all isolated RNA, so they sequenced expressed TCRB transcripts. Assay: immunoSEQ multiplex PCR; the TCRdb copy retains only in-frame clones and omits some. Of fewer than 500,000 clones listed, about 15% were seen once; the top ten hold about 0.04%. This chain uses TRBV6-1 with TRBJ2-7, with 11 bases lining up with TRBD1. The specimen was naive CD4+ T cells from blood. This TCR was sampled from a man under 40 in good health. CDR3 loop: CASSERTGGLEQYF. The CDR3 nucleotides are TGTGCCAGCAGTGAAAGGACAGGGGGCCTCGAGCAGTACTTC.